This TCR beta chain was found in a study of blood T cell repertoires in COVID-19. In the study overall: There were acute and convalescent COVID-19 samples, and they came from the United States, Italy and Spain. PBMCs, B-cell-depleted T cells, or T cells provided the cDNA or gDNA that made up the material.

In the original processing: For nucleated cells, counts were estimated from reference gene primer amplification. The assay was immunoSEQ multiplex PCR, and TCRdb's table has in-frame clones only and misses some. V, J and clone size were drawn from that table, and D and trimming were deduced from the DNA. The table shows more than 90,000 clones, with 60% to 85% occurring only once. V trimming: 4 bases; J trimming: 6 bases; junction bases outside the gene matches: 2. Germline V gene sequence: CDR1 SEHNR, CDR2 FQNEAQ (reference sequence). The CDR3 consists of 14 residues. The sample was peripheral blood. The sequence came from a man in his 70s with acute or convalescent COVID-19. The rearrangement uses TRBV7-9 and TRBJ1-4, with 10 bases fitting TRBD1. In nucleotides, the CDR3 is TGTGCCAGCAGCTCCGGGACAGGGGATGAAAAACTGTTTTTT. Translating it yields CASSSGTGDEKLFF.